This TCR beta chain derives from a study of T cells expressing NK-cell markers. On the study more broadly: All TCR beta repertoires analysed originated from sorted CD3+CD56+NKG2C+, CD3+CD56+NKG2C- and CD3+CD56-NKG2C+ T cells. General study points: A few of the donors also had these clonotypes leading their CD3+CD56-NKG2C+ fraction.

Using the 5' RACE reads, TCRdb records one entry per CDR3 protein without DNA. The listing contains roughly 420,000 distinct CDR3 sequences. As concerns this clonotype: The antigen is not known.

Source material: blood T cells: a sorted CD56 or NKG2C T cell subset, CD4+ or CD8+ T cells, or bulk PBMC T cells (not recorded which). This receptor was identified in a woman between 18 and 70 years old in good health.

CDR3 residues: CASTPSGTEAFF. The chain is built from TRBV12-3 or TRBV12-4 and TRBJ1-1; no DNA is available, so the TRBD1 call from TCRdb remains unchecked. This CDR3 comprises 12 residues.